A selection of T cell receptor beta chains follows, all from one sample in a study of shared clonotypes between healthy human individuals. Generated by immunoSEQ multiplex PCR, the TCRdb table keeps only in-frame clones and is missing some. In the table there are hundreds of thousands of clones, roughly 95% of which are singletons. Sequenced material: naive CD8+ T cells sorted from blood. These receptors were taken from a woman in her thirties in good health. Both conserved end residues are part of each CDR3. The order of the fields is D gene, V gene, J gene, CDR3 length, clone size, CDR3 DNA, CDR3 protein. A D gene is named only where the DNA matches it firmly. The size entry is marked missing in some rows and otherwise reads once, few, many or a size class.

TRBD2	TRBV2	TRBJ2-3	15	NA	TGTGCCAGCACCCCTCTGGGCGGGAGTTCAGATACGCAGTATTTT	CASTPLGGSSDTQYF
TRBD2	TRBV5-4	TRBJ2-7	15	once	TGTGCCAGCAGCTTGGACCCGGGAGGGAGTTACGAGCAGTACTTC	CASSLDPGGSYEQYF
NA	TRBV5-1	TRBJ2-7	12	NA	TGCGCCAGCAGCTTTGGGGGGTACGAGCAGTACTTC	CASSFGGYEQYF
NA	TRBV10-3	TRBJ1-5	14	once	TGTGCCATCAGTGTGGGGGGCCCCGATCAGCCCCAGCATTTT	CAISVGGPDQPQHF
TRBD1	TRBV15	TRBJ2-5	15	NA	TGTGCCACCGAAGCCGGGACAGGGGGCGCGGAGACCCAGTACTTC	CATEAGTGGAETQYF
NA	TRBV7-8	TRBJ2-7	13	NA	TGTGCCAGCAGCTTATCGGGACGCATCGAGCAGTACTTC	CASSLSGRIEQYF
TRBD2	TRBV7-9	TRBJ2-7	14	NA	TGTGCCAGCAGCCTTAGCGGGAGTGGGTACGAGCAGTACTTC	CASSLSGSGYEQYF
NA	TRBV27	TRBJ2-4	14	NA	TGTGCCAGCAGTTCCCGGTACAGCGAAAACATTCAGTACTTC	CASSSRYSENIQYF
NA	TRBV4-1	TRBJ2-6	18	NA	TGCGCCAGCAGCCAAGAGTGGGCGGTGGGGTCTGGGGCCAACGTCCTGACTTTC	CASSQEWAVGSGANVLTF
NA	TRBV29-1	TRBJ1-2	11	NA	TGCAGCGGACGGACTTTGGGTGGCTACACCTTC	CSGRTLGGYTF
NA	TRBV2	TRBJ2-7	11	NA	TGTGCCAGCAGTGGCGGGTTCGAGCAGTACTTC	CASSGGFEQYF
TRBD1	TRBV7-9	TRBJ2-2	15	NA	TGTGCCAGCACTACATCGGACAGGGTGGGCGGGGAGCTGTTTTTT	CASTTSDRVGGELFF
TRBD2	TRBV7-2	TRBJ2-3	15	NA	TGTGCCAGCAGCCCACGGACTAGCGCCACAGATACGCAGTATTTT	CASSPRTSATDTQYF
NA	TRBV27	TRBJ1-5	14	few	TGTGCCAGCGGCTCGGGTTTCGGCAATCAGCCCCAGCATTTT	CASGSGFGNQPQHF
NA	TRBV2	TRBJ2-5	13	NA	TGTGCCAGCAGTGAGGTGGGGGACGAGACCCAGTACTTC	CASSEVGDETQYF
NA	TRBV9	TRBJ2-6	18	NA	TGTGCCAGCAGCGTAGGATCCCTCCCCAGCTCTGGGGCCAACGTCCTGACTTTC	CASSVGSLPSSGANVLTF
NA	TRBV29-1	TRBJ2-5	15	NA	TGCAGCGTCGAAGGTGCGCAACCGTTCCAAGAGACCCAGTACTTC	CSVEGAQPFQETQYF
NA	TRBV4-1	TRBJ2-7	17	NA	TGCGCCAGCAGCCAAGTGGGCCCCCGGGCCCGGAAGGACGAGCAGTACTTC	CASSQVGPRARKDEQYF
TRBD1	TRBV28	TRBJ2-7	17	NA	TGTGCCAGCAGCACCCCCGCCCCGAGACAGGGACCTCGGGAGCAGTACTTC	CASSTPAPRQGPREQYF
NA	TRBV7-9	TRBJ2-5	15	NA	TGTGCCAGCAGCTTAGGAAGACAGACACAAGAGACCCAGTACTTC	CASSLGRQTQETQYF
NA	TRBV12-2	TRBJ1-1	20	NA	TGTGCAAGTCGCTCCGTATTAGAGGGTACAGTCGTCTTTTCGTGCACTGAAGCTTTCTTT	CASRSVLEGTVVFSCTEAFF
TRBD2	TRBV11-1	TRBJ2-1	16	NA	TGTGCCAGCAGCTTCGAGAGACTAGCGGCTACTAATGAGCAGTTCTTC	CASSFERLAATNEQFF
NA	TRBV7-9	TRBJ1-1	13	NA	NA	CASRPNFGNEAFF
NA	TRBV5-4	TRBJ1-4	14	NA	TGTGCCAGCAGCTTAGCTTCAACTAATGAAAAACTGTTTTTT	CASSLASTNEKLFF
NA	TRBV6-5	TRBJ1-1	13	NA	TGTGCCAGCAGTTACGGCGGGGGCACTGAAGCTTTCTTT	CASSYGGGTEAFF
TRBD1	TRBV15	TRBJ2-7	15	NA	TGTGCCACCAGCAACATAGGACAGGGGTTCTACGAGCAGTACTTC	CATSNIGQGFYEQYF
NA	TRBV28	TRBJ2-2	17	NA	TGTGCCAGCAGCCACCAACCGGGACACTTGAACACCGGGGAGCTGTTTTTT	CASSHQPGHLNTGELFF
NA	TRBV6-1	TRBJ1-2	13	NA	TGTGCCAGCAGTGAAGACAGCCCCTATGGCTACACCTTC	CASSEDSPYGYTF
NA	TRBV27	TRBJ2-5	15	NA	TGTGCCAGCAGTCTAATAGGGTGGCAGCAAGAGACCCAGTACTTC	CASSLIGWQQETQYF
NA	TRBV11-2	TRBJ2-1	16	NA	TGTGCCAGCAGCTTAGTCGCGGGATTTTATTACAATGAGCAGTTCTTC	CASSLVAGFYYNEQFF
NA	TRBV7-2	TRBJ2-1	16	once	TGTGCCAGCAGCCTACCTCATGCGGGGAGCTCCGATGAGCAGTTCTTC	CASSLPHAGSSDEQFF
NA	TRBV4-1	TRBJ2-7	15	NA	TGCGCCAGCAGCCCCGAAGGAGGGAGCTCCTACGAGCAGTACTTC	CASSPEGGSSYEQYF
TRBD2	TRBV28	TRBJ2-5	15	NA	TGTGCCAGCAGTCGAGGAATGGGACTAGCCGAGACCCAGTACTTC	CASSRGMGLAETQYF
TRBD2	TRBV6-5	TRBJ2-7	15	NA	TGTGCCAGCAGGCCTCCGGGACTAGCTTTCAACGAGCAGTACTTC	CASRPPGLAFNEQYF
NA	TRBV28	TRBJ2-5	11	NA	TGTGCCAGCAGCGTCTTTGAGACCCAGTACTTC	CASSVFETQYF
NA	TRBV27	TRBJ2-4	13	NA	TGTGCCAGCAGTGCATTAGCCAAAAACATTCAGTACTTC	CASSALAKNIQYF
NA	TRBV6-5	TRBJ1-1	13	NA	TGTGCCAGCAGTTACGCGCAGAACACTGAAGCTTTCTTT	CASSYAQNTEAFF
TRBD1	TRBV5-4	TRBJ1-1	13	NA	TGTGCCAGCAGCGAAAACAGGGGCACTGAAGCTTTCTTT	CASSENRGTEAFF
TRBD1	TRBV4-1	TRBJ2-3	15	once	TGCGCCAGCAGGCGGACAGGATACTTCACAGATACGCAGTATTTT	CASRRTGYFTDTQYF
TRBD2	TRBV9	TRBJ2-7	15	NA	TGTGCCAGCAGCACCGGACTAGCGGGAGCCTACGAGCAGTACTTC	CASSTGLAGAYEQYF
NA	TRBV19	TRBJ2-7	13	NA	TGTGCCAGTAGAGCAGGGGTTTCCTACGAGCAGTACTTC	CASRAGVSYEQYF
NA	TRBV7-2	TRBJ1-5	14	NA	TGTGCCAGCAGCTTAACAGGGTCGGGGGGGATGCTGCATTTT	CASSLTGSGGMLHF